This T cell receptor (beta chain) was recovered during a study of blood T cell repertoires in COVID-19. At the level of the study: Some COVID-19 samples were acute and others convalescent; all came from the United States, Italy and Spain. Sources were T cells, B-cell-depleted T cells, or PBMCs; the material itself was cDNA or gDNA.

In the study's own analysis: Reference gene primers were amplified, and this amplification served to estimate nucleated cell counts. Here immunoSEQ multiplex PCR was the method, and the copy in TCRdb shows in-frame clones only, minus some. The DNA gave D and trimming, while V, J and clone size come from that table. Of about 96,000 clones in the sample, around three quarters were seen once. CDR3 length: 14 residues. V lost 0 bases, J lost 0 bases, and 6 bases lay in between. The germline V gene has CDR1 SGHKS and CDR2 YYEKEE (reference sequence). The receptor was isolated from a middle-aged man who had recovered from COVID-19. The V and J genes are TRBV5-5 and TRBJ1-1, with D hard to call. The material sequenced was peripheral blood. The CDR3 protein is CASSLGPMNTEAFF. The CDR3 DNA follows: TGTGCCAGCAGCTTGGGGCCCATGAACACTGAAGCTTTCTTT.